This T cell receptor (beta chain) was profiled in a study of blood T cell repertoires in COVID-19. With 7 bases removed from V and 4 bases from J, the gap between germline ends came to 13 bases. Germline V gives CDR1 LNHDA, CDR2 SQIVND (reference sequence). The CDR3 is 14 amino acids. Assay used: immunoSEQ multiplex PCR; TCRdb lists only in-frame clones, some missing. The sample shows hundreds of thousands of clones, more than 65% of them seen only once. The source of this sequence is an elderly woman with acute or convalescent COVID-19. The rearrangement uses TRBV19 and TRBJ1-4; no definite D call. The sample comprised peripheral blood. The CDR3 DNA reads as TGTGCCAGTAAACCGACCCGGGGTAATGAAAAACTGTTTTTT. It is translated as CASKPTRGNEKLFF.